This T cell receptor beta chain was recorded in a study of shared clonotypes between healthy human individuals. Germline values: CDR1 PRHDT, CDR2 FYEKMQ (reference sequence). The V and J ends lost 4 bases and 6 bases, in that order; junction bases with no gene match: 5. The CDR3 has 13 amino acids. The protocol was immunoSEQ multiplex PCR, while the TCRdb copy is restricted to in-frame clones and leaves out a portion. The sample shows about 2 million clones, roughly 95% of them seen only once. CD45RO-negative cells were positively selected for CCR7, leaving out terminally differentiated effector memory CD45RA+ cells.

The receptor was isolated from a man between 18 and 35 years old in good health. The sequenced material came from naive CD8+ T cells sorted from blood. This rearrangement joins TRBV13 to TRBJ2-7, with 8 bases that match TRBD2. CDR3 amino acids: CASSSRGGREQYF. The DNA for the CDR3 is TGTGCCAGCAGCTCACGGGGGGGCCGCGAGCAGTACTTC.